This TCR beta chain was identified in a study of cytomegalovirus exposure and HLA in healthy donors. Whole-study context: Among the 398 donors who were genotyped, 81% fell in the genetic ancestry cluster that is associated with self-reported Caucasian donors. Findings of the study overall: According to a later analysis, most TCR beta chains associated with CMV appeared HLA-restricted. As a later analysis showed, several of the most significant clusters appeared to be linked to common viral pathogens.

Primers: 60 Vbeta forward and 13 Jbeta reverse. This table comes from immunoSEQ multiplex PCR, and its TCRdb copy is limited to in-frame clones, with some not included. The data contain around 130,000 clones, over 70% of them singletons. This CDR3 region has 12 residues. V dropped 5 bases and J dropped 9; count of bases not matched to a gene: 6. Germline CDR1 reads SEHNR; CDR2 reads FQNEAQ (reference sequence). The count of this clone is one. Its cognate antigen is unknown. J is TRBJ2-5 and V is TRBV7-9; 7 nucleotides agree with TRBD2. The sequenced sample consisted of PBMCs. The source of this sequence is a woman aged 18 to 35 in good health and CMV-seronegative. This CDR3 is CASSPGGEAQYF. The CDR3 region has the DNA TGTGCCAGCAGCCCTGGGGGGGAGGCCCAGTACTTC.